This T cell receptor beta chain comes out of a study of regulatory T cells in long-lasting Graves disease. Documented time point: newly diagnosed GD, antithyroid drugs for less than 3 months. From PBMCs, RNA was extracted and then used to make the TCR library. This clonotype was picked up a small number of times. Combining iRepertoire HTBI primers with Arm-PCR of CDR3 regions, the authors built TCR beta libraries. TCRdb re-called the multiplex PCR reads with MiXCR, one entry per CDR3 protein. The table has 680,000 or so distinct CDR3 sequences, 16% seen once. V was shortened by 1 base and J by 3 bases, with 27 bases between the two germline ends. The germline V gene has CDR1 LNHDA and CDR2 SQIVND (reference sequence). The CDR3 spans 20 residues. This same sample was also part of a study on T cells in Graves' hyperthyroidism and ophthalmopathy.

The origin of this receptor is a woman aged 25-40 years with Graves disease. The V and J genes are TRBV19 and TRBJ1-2; unclear D gene. Material: peripheral blood mononuclear cells (PBMCs), obtained at new diagnosis, from a patient treated with antithyroid drugs. The CDR3, as DNA: TGTGCCAGTAGTATAGGACACGGAAAGTCGGGATGGCGGGTCGACTATGGCTACACCTTC. Protein: CASSIGHGKSGWRVDYGYTF.